The rows below give T cell receptor beta chains drawn from one sample of a study of blood T cell repertoires in COVID-19. Libraries were prepared by immunoSEQ multiplex PCR; TCRdb keeps only in-frame clonotypes and omits some of them. Here the sample spans some 80,000 clones, 86% being singletons. Sequenced: peripheral blood. The receptors were gathered from a human donor in a cohort sampled during active COVID-19. Both conserved end residues are trimmed from each CDR3. Fields, in order: V gene, D gene, CDR3 protein. A D gene is named only where the DNA matches it firmly.

V: TRBV7-9
D: -
CDR3: ASSPIRGSSYNEQF

V: TRBV4-3
D: -
CDR3: ASSQDPAGGGSGANVLT

V: TRBV18
D: -
CDR3: ASSPTGRVYGYT

V: TRBV9
D: -
CDR3: ASKNSITDNEQF

V: TRBV28
D: TRBD2
CDR3: ASSFRRNGLAAQY

V: TRBV2
D: TRBD1
CDR3: ASRGQGGGYT

V: TRBV19
D: -
CDR3: ASSLMPGVPTEAF

V: TRBV18
D: -
CDR3: ASSPLVAGLNEKLF

V: TRBV21-1
D: -
CDR3: ASSAIFRGNDKETQY

V: TRBV5-1
D: TRBD1
CDR3: ASSRQGTSYEQY

V: TRBV7-7
D: -
CDR3: ASSLAKSGMVSEQF

V: TRBV10-3
D: -
CDR3: AIRGDTEAF

V: TRBV7-9
D: TRBD1
CDR3: ASSWGQGYAF

V: TRBV4-2
D: -
CDR3: ASSQPGQEYYNEQF

V: TRBV27
D: TRBD1
CDR3: ASRGQGAGQPQH

V: TRBV27
D: -
CDR3: ASSLQGRLTEAF

V: TRBV12-3/TRBV12-4
D: -
CDR3: ASRQGYEQY

V: TRBV5-1
D: -
CDR3: ASSLVGAREQF

V: TRBV27
D: TRBD1
CDR3: ASSFSGQGTFQETQY

V: TRBV18
D: TRBD1
CDR3: ASSPGGNTEAF

V: TRBV7-6
D: TRBD2
CDR3: ASSFPGLAGGRITGELF

V: TRBV25-1
D: TRBD1
CDR3: ASRDLDRGYNEQF

V: TRBV5-6
D: -
CDR3: ASSLGRLWEGYT

V: TRBV5-4
D: -
CDR3: ASSPDGGSNEKLF

V: TRBV7-8
D: -
CDR3: ASSRRWEQY

V: TRBV11-3
D: TRBD1
CDR3: ASSLTGTGNSPLH

V: TRBV21-1
D: -
CDR3: ASSKETRLAKNIQY

V: TRBV18
D: TRBD1
CDR3: ASSSQQGGGEQF

V: TRBV5-1
D: TRBD2
CDR3: ASSRMRASGYTDTQY